This is a list of T cell receptor beta chains from one sample in a study of blood T cell repertoires in COVID-19. The table came from immunoSEQ multiplex PCR; TCRdb's copy has only in-frame clones and leaves some out. The repertoire includes approximately 300,000 clones, approximately 85% of them detected once, and 1.6% sits in the top ten. Specimen: peripheral blood. The receptors here all came from a woman in her forties or fifties with acute or convalescent COVID-19. Both conserved end residues are part of each CDR3. Each record gives: clone size, D gene, V gene, J gene, CDR3 DNA, CDR3 protein. The D gene is left open where the match is weak. Clone size is given for some rows only: seen once, a few or many times, or a class if the clone is expanded.

.	TRBD1	TRBV5-1	TRBJ1-2	TGCGCCAGCAGCCCCCTACCGGGACAGGGGGCGCGGAGCTACACCTTC	CASSPLPGQGARSYTF
.	.	TRBV28	TRBJ1-6	TGTGCCAGCTTTTCGATGGGGAAGGGCCTCGGGACCCTCCACTTT	CASFSMGKGLGTLHF
.	TRBD2	TRBV27	TRBJ2-1	TGTGCCAGCAGTATAATAGCGGGAGGAGAGGCCAGTGAGCAGTTCTTC	CASSIIAGGEASEQFF
.	TRBD2	TRBV5-4	TRBJ2-7	TGTGCCAGCAGCTTGGTTGGGGGGGATAACTACGAGCAGTACTTC	CASSLVGGDNYEQYF
.	.	TRBV5-4	TRBJ1-1	TGTGCCAGCAGCCCTCTTGAGACAGTGAAGACTGAAGCTTTCTTT	CASSPLETVKTEAFF
.	TRBD1	TRBV9	TRBJ1-2	TGTGCCAGCAGCGCCTCGGGACAGGCTAACTATGGCTACACCTTC	CASSASGQANYGYTF
.	.	TRBV6-5	TRBJ1-5	TGTGCCAGCAGCCCCAGAGCGGGGGCGCATCAGCCCCAGCATTTT	CASSPRAGAHQPQHF
.	.	TRBV4-2	TRBJ2-7	TGTGCCAGCAGCCAAGTCTTAGGGGATCGCGAGCAGTACTTC	CASSQVLGDREQYF
.	.	TRBV29-1	TRBJ2-3	TGCAGCGCTTCGGACAACCTCACAGATACGCAGTATTTT	CSASDNLTDTQYF
.	TRBD1	TRBV7-3	TRBJ2-1	TGTGCCAGCAGCTTAACGGGGCAGGGGGCGAATGAGCAGTTCTTC	CASSLTGQGANEQFF
.	TRBD1	TRBV15	TRBJ2-6	TGTGCCACCAGCAAGGACAGGGACGTCCTGACTTTC	CATSKDRDVLTF
.	TRBD1	TRBV7-9	TRBJ1-2	TGTGCCAGCGACAGGGGAGATGGCTACACCTTC	CASDRGDGYTF
.	TRBD2	TRBV18	TRBJ2-3	TGTGCCAGCTCACCATCGGGACTAGCGAACACAGATACGCAGTATTTT	CASSPSGLANTDTQYF
.	TRBD2	TRBV14	TRBJ2-4	TGTGCCAGCAGCCAAGGTCCTAGCGGGAGTTGGGGAAACATTCAGTACTTC	CASSQGPSGSWGNIQYF
.	TRBD1	TRBV7-9	TRBJ1-2	TGTGCCAGCGAAGACAGGGGGTTTGGCTACACCTTC	CASEDRGFGYTF
.	TRBD1	TRBV12-3/TRBV12-4	TRBJ2-7	TGTGCCAGCAGCACCACAGGGGCAGGGGAGCAGTACTTC	CASSTTGAGEQYF
once	.	TRBV3-1/TRBV3-2	TRBJ2-7	TGTGCCAGCAGCCAGCGGGGGCAGTTCTACGAGCAGTACTTC	CASSQRGQFYEQYF
.	TRBD2	TRBV12-3/TRBV12-4	TRBJ2-5	TGTGCCACGTCCCCTGCGGGGGGTGAGACCCAGTACTTC	CATSPAGGETQYF
.	TRBD1	TRBV9	TRBJ2-7	TGTGCCAGCAGCGCAACAGGGGGCGGTTACGAGCAGTACTTC	CASSATGGGYEQYF
.	TRBD2	TRBV5-8	TRBJ2-1	TGTGCCAGCAGCTTGGCCCGACTAGCGGGAGCCGAGGATGAGCAGTTCTTC	CASSLARLAGAEDEQFF
.	.	TRBV12-3/TRBV12-4	TRBJ1-1	TGTGCCAGCAGTCGGATGACAGGCCATTATCCTTTCTTT	CASSRMTGHYPFF
.	.	TRBV11-2	TRBJ1-1	TGTGCCAGCAGCTCTGGGCAGAACACTGAAGCTTTCTTT	CASSSGQNTEAFF
.	TRBD2	TRBV2	TRBJ2-7	TGTGCCAGCAGTGAAAGCGGGAGAGGTGCCTACGAGCAGTACTTC	CASSESGRGAYEQYF
.	TRBD2	TRBV3-1/TRBV3-2	TRBJ2-1	TGTGCCAGCAGCCTCACCGGGACTAGCTCCAATGAGCAGTTCTTC	CASSLTGTSSNEQFF
.	TRBD1	TRBV7-2	TRBJ1-3	TGTGCCAGCAGCTTAAATCGTCCAGGGGGTACTGGAAACACCATATATTTT	CASSLNRPGGTGNTIYF
.	.	TRBV18	TRBJ2-5	TGTGCCAGCTCACCACCTGGAGGGTGGGAGACCCAGTACTTC	CASSPPGGWETQYF
.	.	TRBV20-1	TRBJ2-1	TGCAGTGCTAGCTATTACGGTGAGCAGTTCTTC	CSASYYGEQFF
.	TRBD2	TRBV7-9	TRBJ2-2	TGTGCCAGCAGCCTACTCACTAGCGGGGTGAACACCGGGGAGCTGTTTTTT	CASSLLTSGVNTGELFF
.	TRBD2	TRBV4-2	TRBJ2-7	TGTGCCAGCAGCCAAGAAGGGGTTGGAATCCGGGGGGACTACGAGCAGTACTTC	CASSQEGVGIRGDYEQYF
.	TRBD2	TRBV2	TRBJ2-1	TGTGCCAGCAGAAGACTAGCGGAGAACAATGAGCAGTTCTTC	CASRRLAENNEQFF
.	TRBD1	TRBV3-1/TRBV3-2	TRBJ2-2	TGTGCCAGCAGTATGCAGGGGGCTACCGGGGAGCTGTTTTTT	CASSMQGATGELFF
.	TRBD1	TRBV19	TRBJ1-1	TGTGCCAGTAGTGGGGACAGGGCCACTGAAGCTTTCTTT	CASSGDRATEAFF
.	TRBD1	TRBV10-3	TRBJ1-5	TGTGCCATCAATTCGGACAGGGGGCTTCAGCCCCAGCATTTT	CAINSDRGLQPQHF
.	TRBD1	TRBV5-1	TRBJ2-7	TGCGCCAGCAGCGTAGGACAGGGGGGCCACGAGCAGTACTTC	CASSVGQGGHEQYF
.	.	TRBV30	TRBJ1-1	TGTGCCTGGAGTCCCCAGGTCGGCACTGAAGCTTTCTTT	CAWSPQVGTEAFF
.	.	TRBV6-5	TRBJ1-1	TGTGCCAGCAGTTACTCGAGGGCAAGTGAAGCTTTCTTT	CASSYSRASEAFF
few	.	TRBV9	TRBJ2-7	TGTGCCAGCAGCGTAGATGGTAGATTATACGAGCAGTACTTC	CASSVDGRLYEQYF
.	.	TRBV5-1	TRBJ2-1	TGCGCCAGCAGCTTACTCAATGAGCAGTTCTTC	CASSLLNEQFF
.	TRBD1	TRBV28	TRBJ2-2	TGTGCCAGCAGTTCTCCACGAGGGGGACAGGGGAACACCGGGGAGCTGTTTTTT	CASSSPRGGQGNTGELFF
.	.	TRBV10-3	TRBJ2-3	TGTGCCATCAGTGAGTCTGTCCAGGGAGGTAATACGCAGTATTTT	CAISESVQGGNTQYF
once	TRBD2	TRBV11-2	TRBJ2-7	TGTGCCAGCAGCTTAGCGGCGGGAGAAGGCTACGAGCAGTACTTC	CASSLAAGEGYEQYF
.	TRBD2	TRBV5-1	TRBJ2-5	TGCGCCAGCAGGGTCGGACTAGCGGGAGGGCCTTTAGAGACCCAGTACTTC	CASRVGLAGGPLETQYF
.	.	TRBV27	TRBJ2-7	TGTGCCAGCAGTTTAATCCAGGGGAGAGTCGAGCAGTACTTC	CASSLIQGRVEQYF
.	TRBD1	TRBV19	TRBJ1-2	TGTGCCAGTAGTCTCTTACCGGGACAGGGGGGACATGGCTACACCTTC	CASSLLPGQGGHGYTF
.	TRBD2	TRBV19	TRBJ2-1	TGTGCCAGTAGTACTAGCGGGAGTCATTACAATGAGCAGTTCTTC	CASSTSGSHYNEQFF
.	.	TRBV15	TRBJ2-2	TGTGCCACCAGCAGAGATCGGGGGAACACCGGGGAGCTGTTTTTT	CATSRDRGNTGELFF
.	TRBD1	TRBV27	TRBJ2-3	TGTGCCAGCAGTACCTACTCGACAGGGGGCGGCGCAGATACGCAGTATTTT	CASSTYSTGGGADTQYF
.	TRBD1	TRBV27	TRBJ2-4	TGTGCCAGCAGTTTAGGGACAGCAAACATTCAGTACTTC	CASSLGTANIQYF
.	.	TRBV3-1/TRBV3-2	TRBJ1-1	TGTGCCAGCAGCCTGGACATTCAGAACACTGAAGCTTTCTTT	CASSLDIQNTEAFF
.	.	TRBV19	TRBJ2-2	TGTGCCAGTAGTATCAAGGCAGGGCTGAGCGGGGAGCTGTTTTTT	CASSIKAGLSGELFF
.	TRBD1	TRBV6-5	TRBJ2-7	TGTGCCAGCAGCCAAGGACAGGGGGCTTACGAGCAGTACTTC	CASSQGQGAYEQYF
.	TRBD1	TRBV7-3	TRBJ2-2	TGTGCCAGCAGTGGCCTAGGGACAGGGAACACCGGGGAGCTGTTTTTT	CASSGLGTGNTGELFF
.	.	TRBV28	TRBJ2-5	TGTGCCAGCAGGGGGGCCCCTCTGGAGACCCAGTACTTC	CASRGAPLETQYF
.	TRBD1	TRBV6-5	TRBJ2-5	TGTGCCAGCAGATTAACAGGGGTGGAGACCCAGTACTTC	CASRLTGVETQYF
.	.	TRBV5-6	TRBJ1-5	TGTGCCAGCAGCTTGTCCGGCACGGGCCAGCATTTT	CASSLSGTGQHF